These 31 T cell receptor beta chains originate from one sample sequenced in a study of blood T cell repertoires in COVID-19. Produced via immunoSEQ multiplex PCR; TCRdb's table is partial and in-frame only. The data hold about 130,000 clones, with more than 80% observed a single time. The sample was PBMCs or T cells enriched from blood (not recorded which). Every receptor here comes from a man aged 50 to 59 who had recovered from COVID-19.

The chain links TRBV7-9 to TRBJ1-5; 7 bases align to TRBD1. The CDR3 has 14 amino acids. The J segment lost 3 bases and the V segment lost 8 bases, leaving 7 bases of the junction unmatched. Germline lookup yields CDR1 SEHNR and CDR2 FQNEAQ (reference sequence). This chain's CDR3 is CASQGGQVNQPQHF. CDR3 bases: TGTGCCAGCCAGGGCGGACAGGTCAATCAGCCCCAGCATTTT.

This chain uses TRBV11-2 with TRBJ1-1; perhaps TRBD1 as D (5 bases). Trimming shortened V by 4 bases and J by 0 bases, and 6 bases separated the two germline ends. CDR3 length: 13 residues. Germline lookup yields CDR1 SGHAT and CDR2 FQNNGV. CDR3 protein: CASSSTVNTEAFF. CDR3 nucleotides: TGTGCCAGCAGCTCGACAGTGAACACTGAAGCTTTCTTT.

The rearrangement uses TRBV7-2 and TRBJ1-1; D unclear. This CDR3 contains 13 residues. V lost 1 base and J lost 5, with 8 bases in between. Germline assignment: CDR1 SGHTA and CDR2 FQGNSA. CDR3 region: CASSLVQETEAFF. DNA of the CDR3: TGTGCCAGCAGCTTAGTTCAGGAAACTGAAGCTTTCTTT.

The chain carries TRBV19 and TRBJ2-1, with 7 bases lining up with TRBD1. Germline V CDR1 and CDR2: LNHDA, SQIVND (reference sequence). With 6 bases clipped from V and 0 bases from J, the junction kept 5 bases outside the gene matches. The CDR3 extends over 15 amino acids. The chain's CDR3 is CASRKGTDSYNEQFF. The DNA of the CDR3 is TGTGCCAGTAGAAAGGGGACAGACTCCTACAATGAGCAGTTCTTC.

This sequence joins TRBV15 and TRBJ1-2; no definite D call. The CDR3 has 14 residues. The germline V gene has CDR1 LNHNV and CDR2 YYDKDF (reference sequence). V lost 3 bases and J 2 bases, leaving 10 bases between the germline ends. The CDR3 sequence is CATSSLTENYGYTF. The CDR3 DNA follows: TGTGCCACCAGCAGTCTCACAGAGAACTATGGCTACACCTTC.

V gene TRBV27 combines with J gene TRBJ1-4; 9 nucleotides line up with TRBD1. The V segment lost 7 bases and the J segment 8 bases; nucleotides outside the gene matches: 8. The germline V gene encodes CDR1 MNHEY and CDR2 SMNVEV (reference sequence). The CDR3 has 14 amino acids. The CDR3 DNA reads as TGTGCCAGCAAACAGGGGGCGCTTAGGGAAAAACTGTTTTTT. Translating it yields CASKQGALREKLFF.

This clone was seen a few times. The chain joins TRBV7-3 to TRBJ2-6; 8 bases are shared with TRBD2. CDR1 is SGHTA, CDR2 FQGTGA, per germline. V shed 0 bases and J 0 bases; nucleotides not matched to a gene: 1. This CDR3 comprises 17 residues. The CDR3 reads CASSLTGTSSGANVLTF. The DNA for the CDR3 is TGTGCCAGCAGCTTAACCGGGACTAGCTCTGGGGCCAACGTCCTGACTTTC.

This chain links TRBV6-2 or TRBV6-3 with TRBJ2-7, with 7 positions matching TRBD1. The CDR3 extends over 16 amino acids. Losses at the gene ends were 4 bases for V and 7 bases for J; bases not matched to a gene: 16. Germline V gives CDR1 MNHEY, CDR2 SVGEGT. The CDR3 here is CASSSTRTGGVGEQYF. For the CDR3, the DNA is TGTGCCAGCAGTTCTACGAGGACAGGTGGTGTAGGGGAGCAGTACTTC.

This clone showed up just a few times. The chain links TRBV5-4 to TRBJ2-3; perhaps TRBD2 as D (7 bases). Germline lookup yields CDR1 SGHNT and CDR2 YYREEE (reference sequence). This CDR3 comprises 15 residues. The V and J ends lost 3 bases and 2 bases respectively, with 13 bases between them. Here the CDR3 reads CASSWRGLLTDTQYF. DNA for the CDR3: TGTGCCAGCAGCTGGCGGGGGCTCCTCACAGATACGCAGTATTTT.

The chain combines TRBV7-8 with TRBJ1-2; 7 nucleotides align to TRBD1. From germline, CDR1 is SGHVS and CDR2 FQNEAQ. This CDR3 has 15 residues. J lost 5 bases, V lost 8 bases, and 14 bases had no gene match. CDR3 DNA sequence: TGTGCCAGCCGGGGGACAGACAAAAAGGGGTATGGCTACACCTTC. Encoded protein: CASRGTDKKGYGYTF.

In DNA, the CDR3 is TGTGCCAGCAGCTTCAGGACTAGCCTCCCGAGGCAGTTCTTC. It codes for CASSFRTSLPRQFF. The J gene is TRBJ2-1, the V gene TRBV5-6; 8 bases are a match to TRBD2. V lost 2 bases to trimming and J lost 12 bases; unmatched junction nucleotides: 10. From germline, CDR1 is SGHDT and CDR2 YYEEEE. This CDR3 spans 14 amino acids. Supplemented by reference TRBV5-6 and TRBJ2-1, the full variable domain reads DAGVTQSPTHLIKTRGQQVTLRCSPKSGHDTVSWYQQALGQGPQFIFQYYEEEERQRGNFPDRFSGHQFPNYSSELNVNALLLGDSALYLCASSFRTSLPRQFFGPGTRLTVL.

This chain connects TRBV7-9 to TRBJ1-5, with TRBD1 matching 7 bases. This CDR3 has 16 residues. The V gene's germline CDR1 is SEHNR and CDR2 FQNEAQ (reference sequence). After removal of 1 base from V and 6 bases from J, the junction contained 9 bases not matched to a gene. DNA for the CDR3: TGTGCCAGCAGCTTAGGAAGGGGCAGGGGGTCTCAGCCCCAGCATTTT. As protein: CASSLGRGRGSQPQHF.

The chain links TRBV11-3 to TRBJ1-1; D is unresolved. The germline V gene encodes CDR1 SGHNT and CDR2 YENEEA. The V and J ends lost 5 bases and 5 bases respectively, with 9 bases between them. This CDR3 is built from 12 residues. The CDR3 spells CASSPSETEAFF. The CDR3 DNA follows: TGTGCCAGCAGCCCTTCGGAGACTGAAGCTTTCTTT. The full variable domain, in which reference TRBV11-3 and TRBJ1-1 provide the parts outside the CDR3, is EAGVVQSPRYKIIEKKQPVAFWCNPISGHNTLYWYLQNLGQGPELLIRYENEEAVDDSQLPKDRFSAERLKGVDSTLKIQPAELGDSAVYLCASSPSETEAFFGQGTRLTVV.

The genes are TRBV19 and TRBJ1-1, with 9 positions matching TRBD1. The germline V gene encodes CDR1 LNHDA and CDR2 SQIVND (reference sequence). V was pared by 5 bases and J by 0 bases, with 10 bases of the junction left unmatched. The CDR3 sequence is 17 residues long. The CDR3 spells CASSVGTGLGLNTEAFF. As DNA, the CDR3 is TGTGCCAGTAGTGTAGGGACAGGGTTGGGATTGAACACTGAAGCTTTCTTT. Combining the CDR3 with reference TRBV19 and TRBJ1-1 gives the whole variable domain DGGITQSPKYLFRKEGQNVTLSCEQNLNHDAMYWYRQDPGQGLRLIYYSQIVNDFQKGDIAEGYSVSREKKESFPLTVTSAQKNPTAFYLCASSVGTGLGLNTEAFFGQGTRLTVV.

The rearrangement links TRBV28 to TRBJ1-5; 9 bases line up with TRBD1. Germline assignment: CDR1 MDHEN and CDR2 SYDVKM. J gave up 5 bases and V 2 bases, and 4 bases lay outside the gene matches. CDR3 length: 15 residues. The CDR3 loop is CASSLRTGGDQPQHF. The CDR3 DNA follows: TGTGCCAGCAGTTTAAGAACAGGGGGCGATCAGCCCCAGCATTTT.

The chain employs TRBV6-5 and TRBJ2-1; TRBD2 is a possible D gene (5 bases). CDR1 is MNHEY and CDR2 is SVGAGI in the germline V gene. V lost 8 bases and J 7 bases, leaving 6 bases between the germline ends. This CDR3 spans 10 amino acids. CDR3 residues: CASGRNEQFF. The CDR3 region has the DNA TGTGCCAGCGGGAGAAATGAGCAGTTCTTC.

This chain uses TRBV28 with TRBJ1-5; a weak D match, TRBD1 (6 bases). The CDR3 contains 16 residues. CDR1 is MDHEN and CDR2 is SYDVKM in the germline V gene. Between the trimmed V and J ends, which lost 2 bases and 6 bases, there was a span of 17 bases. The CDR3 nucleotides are TGTGCCAGCAGTTTAGAGGGGGGGGGCTTAGGTCAGCCCCAGCATTTT. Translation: CASSLEGGGLGQPQHF.

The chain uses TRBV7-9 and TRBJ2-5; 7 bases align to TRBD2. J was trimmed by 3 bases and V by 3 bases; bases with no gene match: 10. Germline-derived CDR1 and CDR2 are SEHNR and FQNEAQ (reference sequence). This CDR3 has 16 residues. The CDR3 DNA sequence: TGTGCCAGCAGCTTCCTAGGACTAGGCGAAAAAGAGACCCAGTACTTC. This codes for CASSFLGLGEKETQYF.

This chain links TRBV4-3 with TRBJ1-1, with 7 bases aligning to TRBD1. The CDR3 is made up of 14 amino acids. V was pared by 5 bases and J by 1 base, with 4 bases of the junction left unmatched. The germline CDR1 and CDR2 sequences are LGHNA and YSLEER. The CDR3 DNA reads TGCGCCAGCAGCATGGGACAGCGGAACACTGAAGCTTTCTTT. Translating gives CASSMGQRNTEAFF.

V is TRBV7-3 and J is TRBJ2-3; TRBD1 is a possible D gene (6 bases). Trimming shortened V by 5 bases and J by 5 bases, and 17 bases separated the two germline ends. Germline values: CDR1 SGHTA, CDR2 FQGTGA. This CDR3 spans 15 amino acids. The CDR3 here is CASSRTGTFLDTQYF. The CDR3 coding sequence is TGTGCCAGCAGCCGAACCGGGACATTTTTAGATACGCAGTATTTT.

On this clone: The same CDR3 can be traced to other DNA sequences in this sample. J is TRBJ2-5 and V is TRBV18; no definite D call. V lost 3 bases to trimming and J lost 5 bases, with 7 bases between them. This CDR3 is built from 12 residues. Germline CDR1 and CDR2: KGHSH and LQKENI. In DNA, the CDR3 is TGTGCCAGCTCACCGGGCCGGGAGACCCAGTACTTC. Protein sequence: CASSPGRETQYF.

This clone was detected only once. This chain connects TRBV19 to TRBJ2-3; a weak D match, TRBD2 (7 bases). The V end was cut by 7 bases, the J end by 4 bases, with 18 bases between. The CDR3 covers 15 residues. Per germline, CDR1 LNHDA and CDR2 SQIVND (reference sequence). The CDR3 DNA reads TGTGCCAGTAAAGGGGGGGCCGTGGGGGCAGATACGCAGTATTTT. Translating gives CASKGGAVGADTQYF.

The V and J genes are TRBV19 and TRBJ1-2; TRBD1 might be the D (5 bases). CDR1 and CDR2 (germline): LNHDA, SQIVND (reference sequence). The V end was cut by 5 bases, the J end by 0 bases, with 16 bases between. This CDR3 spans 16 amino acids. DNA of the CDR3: TGTGCCAGTAGTGAAGCCGGGACTCCAGCTAACTATGGCTACACCTTC. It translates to CASSEAGTPANYGYTF.

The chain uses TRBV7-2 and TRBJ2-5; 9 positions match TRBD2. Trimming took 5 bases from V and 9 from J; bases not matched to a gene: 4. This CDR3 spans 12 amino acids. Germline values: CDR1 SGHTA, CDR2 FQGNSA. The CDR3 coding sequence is TGTGCCAGCAGCATCCAGCGGGAGGCCCAGTACTTC. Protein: CASSIQREAQYF.

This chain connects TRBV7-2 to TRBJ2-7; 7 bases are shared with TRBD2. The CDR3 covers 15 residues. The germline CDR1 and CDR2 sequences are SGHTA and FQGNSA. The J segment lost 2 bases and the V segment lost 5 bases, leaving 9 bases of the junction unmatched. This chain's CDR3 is CASSTQAGPPYEQYF. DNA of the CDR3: TGTGCCAGCAGCACCCAAGCGGGGCCCCCCTACGAGCAGTACTTC.

CDR3 in amino acids: CASSEGLAGTGELFF. Here the CDR3 DNA reads TGTGCCAGCAGCGAGGGACTAGCGGGCACCGGGGAGCTGTTTTTT. The V and J genes are TRBV5-4 and TRBJ2-2, with 12 bases identical to TRBD2. Germline CDR1 reads SGHNT; CDR2 reads YYREEE (reference sequence). This CDR3 has 15 amino acids. Trimming removed 4 bases from V and 4 bases from J; junction bases left unmatched: 2.

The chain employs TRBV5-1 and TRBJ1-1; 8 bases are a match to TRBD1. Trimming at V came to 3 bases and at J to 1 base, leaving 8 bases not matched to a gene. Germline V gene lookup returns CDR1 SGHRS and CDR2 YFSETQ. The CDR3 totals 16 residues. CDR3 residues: CASSSGQGLWNTEAFF. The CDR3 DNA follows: TGCGCCAGCAGCTCTGGACAGGGTCTTTGGAACACTGAAGCTTTCTTT.

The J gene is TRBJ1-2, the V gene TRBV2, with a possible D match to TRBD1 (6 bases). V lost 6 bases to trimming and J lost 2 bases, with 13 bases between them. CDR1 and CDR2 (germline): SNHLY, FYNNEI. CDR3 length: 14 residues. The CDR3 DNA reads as TGTGCCAGCAGGGTCCGGGACAACAACTATGGCTACACCTTC. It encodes CASRVRDNNYGYTF.

CDR3 sequence (DNA): TGTGTGGGCAGGTCAACCATGAACACTGAAGCTTTCTTT. The encoded protein is CVGRSTMNTEAFF. This sequence joins TRBV11-2 and TRBJ1-1; D is uncertain. The CDR3 is made up of 13 amino acids. CDR1 and CDR2 from the germline V gene are SGHAT and FQNNGV.

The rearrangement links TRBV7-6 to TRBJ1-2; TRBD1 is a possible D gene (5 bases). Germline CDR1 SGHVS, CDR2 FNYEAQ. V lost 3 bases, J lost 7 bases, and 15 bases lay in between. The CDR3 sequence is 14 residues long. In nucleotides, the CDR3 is TGTGCCAGCAGCTTGGGGGGGGGAAGTTCTGGCTACACCTTC. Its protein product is CASSLGGGSSGYTF. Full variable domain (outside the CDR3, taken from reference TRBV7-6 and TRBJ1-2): GAGVSQSPRYKVTKRGQDVALRCDPISGHVSLYWYRQALGQGPEFLTYFNYEAQQDKSGLPNDRFSAERPEGSISTLTIQRTEQRDSAMYRCASSLGGGSSGYTFGSGTRLTVV.

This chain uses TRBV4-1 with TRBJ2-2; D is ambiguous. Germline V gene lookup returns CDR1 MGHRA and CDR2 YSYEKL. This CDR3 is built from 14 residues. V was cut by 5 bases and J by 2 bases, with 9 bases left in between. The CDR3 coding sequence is TGCGCCAGCAGCTTTCCAGAAAACACCGGGGAGCTGTTTTTT. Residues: CASSFPENTGELFF.